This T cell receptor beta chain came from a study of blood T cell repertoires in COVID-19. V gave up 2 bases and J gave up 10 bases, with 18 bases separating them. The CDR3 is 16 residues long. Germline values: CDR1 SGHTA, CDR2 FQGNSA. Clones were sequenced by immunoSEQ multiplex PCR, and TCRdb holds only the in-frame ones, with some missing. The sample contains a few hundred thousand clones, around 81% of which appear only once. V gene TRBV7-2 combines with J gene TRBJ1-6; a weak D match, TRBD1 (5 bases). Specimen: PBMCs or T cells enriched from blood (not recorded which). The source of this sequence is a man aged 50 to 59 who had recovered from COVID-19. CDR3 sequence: CASSLYGAGTGSPLHF. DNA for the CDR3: TGTGCCAGCAGCTTATATGGGGCAGGCACCGGATCACCCCTCCACTTT.